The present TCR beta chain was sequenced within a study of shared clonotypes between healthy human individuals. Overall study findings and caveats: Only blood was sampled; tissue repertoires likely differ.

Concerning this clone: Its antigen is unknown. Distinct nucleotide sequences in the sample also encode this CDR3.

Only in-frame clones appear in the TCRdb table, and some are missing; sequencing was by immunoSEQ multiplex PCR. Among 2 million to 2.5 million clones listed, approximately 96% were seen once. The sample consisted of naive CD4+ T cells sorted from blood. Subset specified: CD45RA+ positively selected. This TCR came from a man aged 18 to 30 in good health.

The CDR3 is CAWSPGEAEAFF. CDR3 coding DNA: TGTGCCTGGAGCCCCGGAGAGGCTGAAGCTTTCTTT. This chain links TRBV30 with TRBJ1-1; D remains ambiguous. The CDR3 has 12 residues. The germline gives CDR1 GTSNPN, CDR2 SVGIG (reference sequence). Trimming took off 3 bases at V and 6 bases at J, with 11 bases between the two ends.